This TCR beta chain was observed in a study of blood T cell repertoires in COVID-19. At the level of the study: Sites across the United States, Italy and Spain contributed samples from acute and convalescent COVID-19.

In this sample, this clone turned up a few times. The CDR3 spans 13 residues. The ends were cut back, 5 bases at V and 3 bases at J, with 10 bases in the middle. Germline CDR1 SGHTA, CDR2 FQGTGA. Original analysis: Cell counts per sample came from amplifying reference gene primers. Using immunoSEQ multiplex PCR, the repertoire was profiled, and TCRdb retains in-frame clones only, with some absent. That table is the source of V, J and clone size, and D and trimming were worked out from the DNA. The table lists tens of thousands of clones, more than 75% of them singletons. The V call is TRBV7-3, the J call TRBJ1-1; D gene unclear. The specimen sequenced was peripheral blood. The TCR sequence derives from a man over 45 with acute or convalescent COVID-19. CDR3 amino acids: CASSPSMDTEAFF. CDR3 in DNA: TGTGCCAGCAGCCCCAGTATGGACACTGAAGCTTTCTTT.